This TCR beta chain was recorded in a study of blood T cells in healthy people across ages. Alongside a J-beta primer mix, a sample-barcoded 5' primer served in a second PCR lasting about 6 to 11 cycles. TCRdb independently ran MiXCR on the 5' RACE reads; one entry per CDR3 protein. The sample includes over 700,000 distinct CDR3 sequences, roughly 25% of them seen just once. The CDR3 is 14 amino acids. CDR1 and CDR2 (germline): SEHNR, FQNEAQ (reference sequence). These sequences were also reported in another study, on T cells of mothers and their children.

Sequenced sample: blood. The TCR was taken from a boy aged 5 to 17 in good health. The chain employs TRBV7-9 and TRBJ2-5, with 7 bases fitting TRBD1. The DNA end favors TRBJ2-7, so the J call may be wrong. The CDR3 loop reads CASSYGQEIYEQYF. CDR3 nucleotide sequence: TGTGCCAGCAGCTACGGACAGGAGATCTACGAGCAGTACTTC.